What follows are 26 T cell receptor beta chains derived from one specimen sequenced in a study of blood T cell repertoires in COVID-19. Profiled with immunoSEQ multiplex PCR; TCRdb holds only in-frame clones, not every one. The sample comprises under 300,000 clones, around 88% of which are singletons, and around 12% rests with the top ten. The sequenced material came from peripheral blood. All receptors derive from an elderly man with acute or convalescent COVID-19.

This clone was seen once. The rearrangement joins TRBV28 to TRBJ2-3, with 7 nucleotides matching TRBD2. Germline V gene data show CDR1 as MDHEN and CDR2 as SYDVKM. The CDR3 consists of 13 residues. V was clipped by 5 bases and J by 5 bases; unmatched bases: 4. The CDR3 loop is CASSPGGLDTQYF. In DNA, the CDR3 is TGTGCCAGCAGTCCGGGGGGTTTAGATACGCAGTATTTT.

The J gene is TRBJ2-3, the V gene TRBV5-1, with D possibly TRBD2 on 6 matching bases. Germline V CDR1 and CDR2: SGHRS, YFSETQ. The CDR3 is 15 amino acids. V lost 0 bases and J 4 bases, leaving 12 bases between the germline ends. CDR3 nucleotides: TGCGCCAGCAGCTTGGGCGGGGACCGGTCAGATACGCAGTATTTT. Its translation: CASSLGGDRSDTQYF.

V usage is TRBV6-2 or TRBV6-3 and J usage is TRBJ2-7, with 7 bases that match TRBD2. J was trimmed by 3 bases and V by 5 bases; bases with no gene match: 7. This CDR3 is built from 14 residues. From germline, CDR1 is MNHEY and CDR2 SVGEGT. The CDR3 spells CASSRMGGDYEQYF. For the CDR3, the DNA is TGTGCCAGCAGTAGAATGGGGGGGGACTACGAGCAGTACTTC.

The CDR3, as DNA: TGTGCCAGCATTCCCAGGGGTCCCGGGGAGCTGTTTTTT. Translating gives CASIPRGPGELFF. The genes are TRBV2 and TRBJ2-2; a weak D match, TRBD1 (6 bases). The CDR3 covers 13 residues. Trimming cost V 7 bases and J 6 bases, with 12 bases left between them. The V gene's germline CDR1 is SNHLY and CDR2 FYNNEI. Drawing the rest from reference TRBV2 and TRBJ2-2, the complete variable domain is EPEVTQTPSHQVTQMGQEVILRCVPISNHLYFYWYRQILGQKVEFLVSFYNNEISEKSEIFDDQFSVERPDGSNFTLKIRSTKLEDSAMYFCASIPRGPGELFFGEGSRLTVL.

The chain combines TRBV19 with TRBJ1-1, with D tentatively TRBD1 (6 bases). Germline CDR1 and CDR2: LNHDA and SQIVND (reference sequence). CDR3 length: 14 amino acids. Deletions cut 6 bases from V and 0 bases from J, with 11 bases between. CDR3 sequence reads: CASRTGSLNTEAFF. The CDR3 DNA reads as TGTGCCAGTAGGACAGGATCACTGAACACTGAAGCTTTCTTT.

The chain has TRBV6-5 and TRBJ2-3, with 8 bases aligning to TRBD2. V gave up 4 bases and J gave up 3 bases; unmatched junction bases: 6. The CDR3 is made up of 15 amino acids. Looked up from germline, CDR1 is MNHEY and CDR2 is SVGAGI. The CDR3 loop reads CASSSQREPTDTQYF. CDR3 nucleotides: TGTGCCAGCAGTTCCCAGCGGGAGCCGACAGATACGCAGTATTTT.

This clone was recorded only once. The V call is TRBV4-3, the J call TRBJ1-1, with D possibly being TRBD1 (5 bases). Trimming left V 4 bases short and J 5 bases short, with 14 bases between. Germline V gives CDR1 LGHNA, CDR2 YSLEER. This CDR3 is 14 amino acids long. DNA of the CDR3: TGCGCCAGCAGCCTCGTAAGGGGAGGTACTGAAGCTTTCTTT. Encoded protein: CASSLVRGGTEAFF.

This clone was counted between two and nine times. The chain uses TRBV5-6 and TRBJ1-2; D might be TRBD1 (6 bases). Trimming took 2 bases from V and 8 from J, leaving 13 bases between them. The CDR3 has 13 amino acids. CDR1 SGHDT and CDR2 YYEEEE come from the germline V gene. The CDR3 sequence is CASSFLRGPGYTF. DNA of the CDR3: TGTGCCAGCAGCTTTCTCAGGGGCCCCGGCTACACCTTC.

The chain links TRBV4-1 to TRBJ2-1; 10 nucleotides agree with TRBD2. The J segment lost 5 bases and the V segment lost 1 base, leaving 5 bases of the junction unmatched. The CDR3 extends over 16 amino acids. Germline loops: CDR1 MGHRA, CDR2 YSYEKL. The chain's CDR3 is CASSQATSGINNEQFF. The CDR3 region has the DNA TGCGCCAGCAGCCAAGCTACTAGCGGGATAAACAATGAGCAGTTCTTC.

This chain links TRBV6-5 with TRBJ1-1, with TRBD1 matching over 7 bases. Germline CDR1 MNHEY, CDR2 SVGAGI. This CDR3 comprises 14 residues. Trimming at V came to 1 base and at J to 4 bases, leaving 3 bases not matched to a gene. The CDR3 sequence: CASSYLGTVTEAFF. The DNA for the CDR3 is TGTGCCAGCAGTTACTTGGGGACAGTCACTGAAGCTTTCTTT.

V usage is TRBV10-3 and J usage is TRBJ1-5; no definite D call. V dropped 2 bases and J dropped 3 bases, with 11 bases sitting between them. The CDR3 extends over 15 amino acids. Germline assignment: CDR1 ENHRY and CDR2 SYGVKD. The CDR3 reads CAISERGSPNQPQHF. In nucleotides, the CDR3 is TGTGCCATCAGTGAGAGAGGCAGCCCCAATCAGCCCCAGCATTTT.

The CDR3 nucleotides read TGTGCCAGCAGCGCGGGGAACAGCAATCAGCCCCAGCATTTT. Amino acid sequence: CASSAGNSNQPQHF. The V gene is TRBV5-4, the J gene TRBJ1-5; D unresolved. The germline V gene encodes CDR1 SGHNT and CDR2 YYREEE (reference sequence). Trimming stripped 4 bases from V and 1 base from J, with 9 bases between. CDR3 length: 14 residues. Full variable domain (outside the CDR3, taken from reference TRBV5-4 and TRBJ1-5): ETGVTQSPTHLIKTRGQQVTLRCSSQSGHNTVSWYQQALGQGPQFIFQYYREEENGRGNFPPRFSGLQFPNYSSELNVNALELDDSALYLCASSAGNSNQPQHFGDGTRLSIL.

This chain joins TRBV9 and TRBJ2-1; 10 bases are a match to TRBD2. Trimming removed 0 bases from V and 7 bases from J; junction bases left unmatched: 4. Germline V gene lookup returns CDR1 SGDLS and CDR2 YYNGEE. The CDR3 is 15 residues long. The CDR3: CASSVVAGGRNEQFF. The CDR3 DNA follows: TGTGCCAGCAGCGTAGTAGCGGGAGGTAGGAATGAGCAGTTCTTC. Filled out from reference TRBV9 and TRBJ2-1, the complete variable domain reads DSGVTQTPKHLITATGQRVTLRCSPRSGDLSVYWYQQSLDQGLQFLIQYYNGEERAKGNILERFSAQQFPDLHSELNLSSLELGDSALYFCASSVVAGGRNEQFFGPGTRLTVL.

V usage is TRBV6-1 and J usage is TRBJ2-1; no clear D gene. The CDR3 length is 11 residues. The germline gives CDR1 MNHNS, CDR2 SASEGT. The germline V and J ends were trimmed by 3 bases and 8 bases, with 5 bases remaining between them. This CDR3 reads CASSDNYEQFF. The DNA for the CDR3 is TGTGCCAGCAGTGATAACTATGAGCAGTTCTTC.

V and J are TRBV10-3 and TRBJ2-7; tentative D call: TRBD2 (5 bases). Trimming pared 2 bases from V and 2 bases from J, leaving 13 bases between. Per the germline V gene, CDR1 is ENHRY and CDR2 is SYGVKD. This CDR3 contains 15 residues. Here the CDR3 DNA reads TGTGCCATCAGTGAGGGAGGTCAGCCGCCCTACGAGCAGTACTTC. This encodes CAISEGGQPPYEQYF.

This clone was observed once. V usage is TRBV6-2 or TRBV6-3 and J usage is TRBJ2-1; D perhaps matches TRBD1 (5 bases). The CDR3 is 14 amino acids. Trimming pared 5 bases from V and 6 bases from J, leaving 14 bases between. CDR1 is MNHEY and CDR2 is SVGEGT in the germline V gene. CDR3 DNA sequence: TGTGCCAGCAGTCGCGACAGATTACTCAATGAGCAGTTCTTC. Its protein product is CASSRDRLLNEQFF.

The chain has TRBV6-2 or TRBV6-3 and TRBJ2-7, with 9 positions matching TRBD1. With V trimmed by 3 bases and J by 6 bases, 3 bases remained unmatched. CDR3 length: 13 amino acids. From germline, CDR1 is MNHEY and CDR2 SVGEGT. This CDR3 is CASSYGQGIEQYF. The DNA for the CDR3 is TGTGCCAGCAGTTATGGACAGGGGATCGAGCAGTACTTC.

This clone came up once. J is TRBJ2-5 and V is TRBV28, with D tentatively TRBD2 (7 bases). The V gene lost 2 bases and the J gene lost 4 bases, with 11 bases spanning the gap. Germline lookup yields CDR1 MDHEN and CDR2 SYDVKM. This CDR3 spans 14 amino acids. CDR3 coding DNA: TGTGCCAGCAGTTTAAGGGGGGGCTCAGAGACCCAGTACTTC. Its translation is CASSLRGGSETQYF.

The chain has TRBV11-3 and TRBJ2-1; perhaps TRBD1 as D (7 bases). CDR3 length equals 13 residues. The V gene lost 5 bases and the J gene lost 7 bases, with 12 bases spanning the gap. Germline V gives CDR1 SGHNT, CDR2 YENEEA. CDR3 bases: TGTGCCAGCAGCGGCCCAGGGGGGAATGAGCAGTTCTTC. This sequence encodes CASSGPGGNEQFF.

The chain uses TRBV14 and TRBJ1-1; 7 bases match TRBD1. This CDR3 contains 18 residues. After removal of 0 bases from V and 5 bases from J, the junction contained 15 bases not matched to a gene. Germline CDR1 SGHDN, CDR2 FVKESK. This CDR3 reads CASSQDYSGLNRGTEAFF. The CDR3 coding sequence is TGTGCCAGCAGCCAAGATTATTCAGGCTTGAACAGGGGAACTGAAGCTTTCTTT.

This chain uses TRBV4-2 with TRBJ1-2; possibly TRBD1 for D (5 bases). Trimming cost V 1 base and J 3 bases, with 9 bases left between them. The germline V gene encodes CDR1 LGHNA and CDR2 YNFKEQ. The CDR3 spans 14 residues. The CDR3 here is CASSQGGGDYGYTF. The CDR3 nucleotides are TGTGCCAGCAGCCAAGGCGGGGGGGACTATGGCTACACCTTC.

This clone turned up a few times. The chain combines TRBV5-1 with TRBJ1-5, with 10 positions matching TRBD1. CDR3 length: 15 residues. Germline trimming cut 4 bases from V and 6 bases from J; bases unmatched to any gene: 7. In germline, CDR1 is SGHRS, CDR2 YFSETQ. CDR3 sequence (DNA): TGCGCCAGCAGCCCGGGACAGGGGAACACTCAGCCCCAGCATTTT. Protein sequence: CASSPGQGNTQPQHF.

The CDR3 coding sequence is TGCGCCAGCAGTGAGTCGGGGTCAGGGGCACCCCTCCACTTT. Translating it yields CASSESGSGAPLHF. The chain recombines TRBV10-2 with TRBJ1-6, with D tentatively TRBD1 (6 bases). Per the germline V gene, CDR1 is WSHSY and CDR2 is SAAADI. V shed 0 bases and J shed 11 bases, with 11 bases lying between them. This CDR3 region has 14 residues.

This chain connects TRBV9 to TRBJ2-2, with D possibly being TRBD2 (5 bases). The V end was cut by 5 bases, the J end by 6 bases, with 17 bases between. CDR1 and CDR2 from the germline V gene are SGDLS and YYNGEE. CDR3 size: 15 residues. CDR3 loop: CASRAGLAVAGELFF. CDR3 DNA: TGTGCCAGCAGGGCCGGGCTAGCCGTCGCCGGGGAGCTGTTTTTT. Filled out from reference TRBV9 and TRBJ2-2, the complete variable domain reads DSGVTQTPKHLITATGQRVTLRCSPRSGDLSVYWYQQSLDQGLQFLIQYYNGEERAKGNILERFSAQQFPDLHSELNLSSLELGDSALYFCASRAGLAVAGELFFGEGSRLTVL.

The chain recombines TRBV9 with TRBJ1-3; D remains unclear. The germline CDR1 and CDR2 sequences are SGDLS and YYNGEE. This CDR3 is 16 amino acids long. The V end lost 0 bases, the J end lost 0 bases, and 10 bases lay between the germline ends. The CDR3 DNA is TGTGCCAGCAGCGTAGGCCCGGGGAGCTCTGGAAACACCATATATTTT. Protein product: CASSVGPGSSGNTIYF.

This clone was observed a single time. The chain joins TRBV5-6 to TRBJ2-1, with 16 bases fitting TRBD2. CDR1 and CDR2 (germline): SGHDT, YYEEEE. J gave up 8 bases and V 3 bases, and 5 bases lay outside the gene matches. This CDR3 has 16 residues. CDR3 region: CASSWRGTSGRDEQFF. The CDR3 nucleotides read TGTGCCAGCAGCTGGAGGGGGACTAGCGGGAGGGATGAGCAGTTCTTC.